What follows describes a single T cell receptor (beta chain). This clonotype was counted between two and nine times. The clone's antigen remains unknown. One base away there is no much larger clone; base qualities are not given. The TCR beta CDR3 regions were amplified from the RNA transcripts. For the first round of RT-PCR on the TCR CDR3, the HTBI primer set was used together with the Qiagen OneStep RT-PCR kit. A second multiplex PCR round built the libraries, followed by size selection and purification. Paired-end sequencing of the libraries was performed with 100 bp reads on an Illumina HiSeq2000. On the study's bioinformatics: SOAPnuke was used to process the raw data, with reads discarded if the reads contained adapters or uncalled bases, had a mean Phred below 15, or lacked an exact constant-primer or identifier match. COPE v1.2.5 was used to merge the high-quality paired reads, and each unique nucleotide sequence was defined as a clonotype. Clonotypes were aligned to IMGT TRBV, TRBD and TRBJ reference segments using MiTCR v1.1. Only V-J combinations with frequency above 0.0001, covering about 99% of repertoires, were analysed. A TCS score was defined as the ratio between F50 (clonal expansion) and ExV (chaos), using BLOSUM62-based TCRdist between CDR3 peptides within each V-J. Welch's t-statistics and random forest reduced 450 to 600 V-J features to 10 to 15, which were used in a naive Bayes classifier (R e1071). Through fastp at Q25 and MiXCR, TCRdb rebuilt clones from the public reads, retaining in-frame beta chains. One record per CDR3 amino acid sequence lists the most common genes and DNA. None of the V and J calls come from the authors' own analysis; TCRdb made them. This sample comprises around 500,000 distinct CDR3 sequences, about 20% of them detected only once. Of the sample, roughly 49% falls within the top ten clones.

The CDR3 holds 13 amino acids from the cysteine to the phenylalanine. Just the 39-base CDR3 DNA is kept, in frame starting at base 1. CDR1 is given as SGHTA and CDR2 as FQGNSA, both from the germline V gene. The germline ends are 21 bases apart after V is trimmed by 11 bases and J by 7 bases. This specimen comes from a study of T cells in Graves' hyperthyroidism and ophthalmopathy (dated by TCRdb to between 2018 and 2020). Concerning the study at large: Peripheral blood was collected at initial diagnosis, before any treatment. After blood sampling, hyperthyroidism patients were treated with methimazole at a starting dose of 30 mg daily, and ophthalmopathy patients were treated with high-dose intravenous methylprednisolone. The roughly 91 discovery patients were randomly divided into training and test sets at a 7:3 ratio. In roughly six Graves' hyperthyroidism patients, the study also compared T-cell repertoires from thyroid tissue with T-cell repertoires from blood. To identify TCR V-J signatures that set the groups apart, the researchers used a discovery cohort of about a hundred patients, made up of 43 with Graves' ophthalmopathy and about 60 with stable Graves' hyperthyroidism. Whether ophthalmopathy could be predicted prospectively was tested in an independent validation cohort made up of approximately 19 hyperthyroidism patients plus 17 patients who later progressed to ophthalmopathy. The paper describes TCR Vbeta CDR3 sequencing of 120 to 150 peripheral blood samples, made up of approximately 40 ophthalmopathy patients, around 73 hyperthyroidism patients and 17 progressor patients.

Ophthalmopathy patients had moderately to severely active disease, Clinical Activity Score of at least 3, NOSPECS grade of at least 4, and duration under 3 months. The study excluded patients with uncontrolled infections, other autoimmune diseases, pregnancy or lactation. Clinical symptoms, serum thyroxine and TRAb, thyroid ultrasound, and orbital computed tomography formed the basis for the diagnoses. PBMCs were separated from roughly 10 ml of fresh peripheral blood using Ficoll-Paque density gradient centrifugation. Trizol reagent was used to extract total RNA, and RNA quality was then checked on an Agilent 2100 Bioanalyzer. What the work shows at the level of the full study, not this receptor alone: In validation, the model predicted progression to ophthalmopathy with approximately 71% sensitivity and 72% to 85% specificity, a median of approximately 6.5 months before onset. Blood samples also contained most of the expanded thyroid clonotypes (frequency above 0.001), which suggests that blood repertoires may reflect thyroid immune responses. No statistical method was used to fix the sample size in advance, and group allocation was not hidden from the investigators. A 13 V-J signature model separated ophthalmopathy from stable hyperthyroidism, with nearly 90% sensitivity and about 81% specificity in cross-validation and 80%/75% in testing.

The sample comprised blood. This TCR was sampled from a woman aged 70-85 years with Graves' ophthalmopathy. The V and J segments used are TRBV7-2 and TRBJ2-7; matching of 7 bases hints at TRBD2 as the D gene. The base sequence is TGTGCCTCTTGCCGAGGGGGGGAGACTGAGCAGTACTTC. Its protein is CASCRGGETEQYF.